This T cell receptor (beta chain) was sequenced in a study of cytomegalovirus exposure and HLA in healthy donors. Study in general: Inside one of the first data releases sat some 85 million unique TCRs taken from HLA-typed donors.

J lost 3 bases, V lost 6 bases, and 8 bases had no gene match. CDR1 is SQVTM and CDR2 is ANQGSEA in the germline V gene. The CDR3 is 14 residues long. With 60 Vbeta and 13 Jbeta primers, the PCR was carried out. Repertoires were generated with immunoSEQ multiplex PCR, while TCRdb's copy carries only in-frame clones and drops some. The data contain about 220,000 clones, around 80% of them seen just once; the ten biggest clones take up roughly 0.71%. The sequenced material came from PBMCs. The chain carries TRBV29-1 and TRBJ2-1; 7 nucleotides line up with TRBD1. This receptor was taken from a boy aged 2 to 9 in good health and CMV-seronegative. CDR3 sequence reads: CSVVLRDSYNEQFF. CDR3 coding DNA: TGCAGCGTCGTACTTCGGGACAGCTACAATGAGCAGTTCTTC.